Below, one T cell receptor (beta chain) is given with its context. The entry originates in a study of blood T cell repertoires in COVID-19. About the study: Material from acute and convalescent COVID-19 was sourced from the United States, Italy and Spain.

Sequencing was performed with immunoSEQ multiplex PCR; in TCRdb, only in-frame clones are kept and a portion is missing. Altogether under 300,000 clones are present, approximately 82% being singletons, with the ten largest covering more than 4.5%. The sequence was obtained from a woman of 80 years or more with active or convalescent COVID-19. The sample taken for sequencing was peripheral blood.

CDR3 protein: CASSELGAPSYTF. As DNA, the CDR3 is TGTGCCAGCAGTGAACTGGGGGCCCCCAGCTACACCTTC. V usage is TRBV6-1 and J usage is TRBJ1-2; tentatively, D is TRBD1 (6 bases). With 2 bases removed from V and 9 bases from J, the gap between germline ends came to 13 bases. The CDR3 runs to 13 residues. Per the germline V gene, CDR1 is MNHNS and CDR2 is SASEGT.